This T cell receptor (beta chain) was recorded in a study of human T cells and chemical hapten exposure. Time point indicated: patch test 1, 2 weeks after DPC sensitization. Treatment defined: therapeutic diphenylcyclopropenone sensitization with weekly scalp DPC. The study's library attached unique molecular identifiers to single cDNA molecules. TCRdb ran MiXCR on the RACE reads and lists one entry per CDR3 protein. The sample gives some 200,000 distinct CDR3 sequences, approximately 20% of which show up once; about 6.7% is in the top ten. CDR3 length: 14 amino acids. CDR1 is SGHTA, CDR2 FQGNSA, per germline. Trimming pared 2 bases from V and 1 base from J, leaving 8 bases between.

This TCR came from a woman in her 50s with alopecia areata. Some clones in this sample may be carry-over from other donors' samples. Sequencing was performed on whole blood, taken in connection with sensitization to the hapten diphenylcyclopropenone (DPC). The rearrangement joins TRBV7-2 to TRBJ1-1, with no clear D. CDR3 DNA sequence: TGTGCCAGCAGCTTATGGGCGGAGAACACTGAAGCTTTCTTT. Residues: CASSLWAENTEAFF.